This TCR beta chain comes out of a study of blood T cell repertoires in COVID-19. Study summary: Specimens from acute and convalescent COVID-19 originated in the United States, Italy and Spain. Sources were T cells, B-cell-depleted T cells, or PBMCs; the material itself was cDNA or gDNA.

As originally analysed: Counts of nucleated cells, estimated from reference gene primer amplification, were obtained. Only in-frame clones appear in the TCRdb table, and some are missing; sequencing was by immunoSEQ multiplex PCR. V, J and clone size reflect that table, while D and trimming were determined from the DNA. This sample has 200,000 to 250,000 clones, with about 80% found just once. V was cut by 1 base and J by 1 base, with 12 bases left in between. This CDR3 has 16 residues. Germline CDR1 and CDR2: SGHAT and FQNNGV. The chain couples TRBV11-2 to TRBJ2-3; possible D gene TRBD2, 5 bases. Material: peripheral blood. This sequence originates from a woman aged 55-75 years with acute or convalescent COVID-19. CDR3 bases: TGTGCCAGCAGCTTAGGCGGGTACGGGGGCACAGATACGCAGTATTTT. Protein product: CASSLGGYGGTDTQYF. The full variable domain, with the rest looked up from reference TRBV11-2 and TRBJ2-3, is EAGVAQSPRYKIIEKRQSVAFWCNPISGHATLYWYQQILGQGPKLLIQFQNNGVVDDSQLPKDRFSAERLKGVDSTLKIQPAKLEDSAVYLCASSLGGYGGTDTQYFGPGTRLTVL.